The clone carrying this T cell receptor beta chain was seen at least ten times. The antigen is not known. Trimming shortened V by 6 bases and J by 8 bases, and 11 bases separated the two germline ends. Germline V gene sequence: CDR1 LGHNT, CDR2 FRNRAP. This CDR3 is 11 amino acids long. Documented time point: newly diagnosed GD, antithyroid drugs for less than 3 months. Preparation of the TCR library used RNA extracted from PBMCs. Arm-PCR with iRepertoire HTBI primers amplified the CDR3 regions for these TCR beta libraries. One entry per CDR3 protein, called by TCRdb with MiXCR from the multiplex PCR reads. The sample contains around 450,000 distinct CDR3 sequences, roughly 17% of which appear only once. This sample was taken from a study of regulatory T cells in long-lasting Graves disease. The wider study: Less than 3 months of antithyroid drugs had been taken by newly diagnosed Graves' patients. The study's findings and limits: Among the persistent patients, 2,741 public clonotypes were shared, more than the 966 shared among new patients. Persistent disease preferred TRBV28, TRBJ1-2 and TRBJ2-5.

These data also featured in a second study, about T cells in Graves' hyperthyroidism and ophthalmopathy. That report notes: Uncontrolled infection, other autoimmune disease, pregnancy or lactation excluded patients.

The V call is TRBV12-5, the J call TRBJ2-7; D unclear. The TCR was taken from a man aged 40-55 years with Graves disease. This specimen consisted of peripheral blood mononuclear cells (PBMCs), obtained at new diagnosis, from a patient treated with antithyroid drugs. The CDR3 region has the DNA TGTGCTAGTGGCTCGCCTGCCAAGCAGTACTTC. Encoded protein: CASGSPAKQYF.